Listed below are T cell receptor beta chains from one sample, sequenced in a study of long-term antiretroviral therapy in people with HIV. The assay was immunoSEQ multiplex PCR, and TCRdb's table has in-frame clones only and misses some. The data hold 20,000 or so clones, with around 90% observed a single time. This sample comprised unsorted PBMCs, obtained 0.2 years before starting antiretroviral therapy. Source of these receptors: a man between 18 and 29 years old with HIV. The CDR3 runs from the conserved cysteine through the conserved F or W. A D gene is named only where the DNA matches it firmly. Clone size is shown for a subset of rows, as once, few, many or a class of expanded clone.

J: TRBJ2-7; D: TRBD2; size: few; V: TRBV7-9; DNA: TGTGCCAGCAGCACTCCCTTGAGCGGGGGGACCTACGAGCAGTACTTC; CDR3: CASSTPLSGGTYEQYF
J: TRBJ1-1; D: NA; size: NA; V: TRBV29-1; DNA: TGCAGCGCAGGGGAACGAAACACTGAAGCTTTCTTT; CDR3: CSAGERNTEAFF
J: TRBJ1-3; D: TRBD1; size: NA; V: TRBV28; DNA: TGTGCCAGCAGTTTTGGGACAGAGGTAGGGGGCTCTGGAAACACCATATATTTT; CDR3: CASSFGTEVGGSGNTIYF
J: TRBJ2-2; D: TRBD2; size: NA; V: TRBV7-2; DNA: TGTGCCAGCAGTTATCTAGCGGGCAGCACCGGGGAGCTGTTTTTT; CDR3: CASSYLAGSTGELFF
J: TRBJ2-7; D: TRBD1; size: NA; V: TRBV29-1; DNA: TGCAGCGCTGGACAGGGGGTGATCGACGAGCAGTACTTC; CDR3: CSAGQGVIDEQYF
J: TRBJ1-5; D: NA; size: NA; V: TRBV15; DNA: TGTGCCACCAGCAGAGATACGGGTCTAGGCAATCAGCCCCAGCATTTT; CDR3: CATSRDTGLGNQPQHF
J: TRBJ1-6; D: NA; size: NA; V: TRBV21-1; DNA: TGTGCCAGCAACTCCCCGGGACAGGGGGCATATTGGTCCTATAATTCACCCCTCCACTTT; CDR3: CASNSPGQGAYWSYNSPLHF
J: TRBJ1-2; D: NA; size: NA; V: TRBV20-1; DNA: TGCAGTGCTTCGCCCGTCGTAGGCTACACCTTC; CDR3: CSASPVVGYTF
J: TRBJ2-7; D: TRBD1; size: NA; V: TRBV7-9; DNA: TGTGCCAGCAGCACCGGGACAGGGGGCTACGAGCAGTACTTC; CDR3: CASSTGTGGYEQYF
J: TRBJ1-3; D: NA; size: NA; V: TRBV7-2; DNA: TGTGCCAGCAGCTTAGTCAGATCCGGAAACACCATATATTTT; CDR3: CASSLVRSGNTIYF